This is a list of T cell receptor beta chains from one sample in a study of blood T cell repertoires in COVID-19. Produced via immunoSEQ multiplex PCR; TCRdb's table is partial and in-frame only. The sample yields some 100,000 clones, 90% seen once. The sequenced sample consisted of peripheral blood. The receptor set was obtained from a man aged 50 to 60 with acute or convalescent COVID-19. Both conserved end residues are part of each CDR3. Each record gives: D gene, J gene, clone size, V gene, CDR3 DNA, CDR3 protein. A D gene is named only where the DNA matches it firmly. Size tells how often a clone was seen (once, few, many) or the class of an expanded clone, and some rows leave it out.

d_gene: .
j_gene: TRBJ2-7
abundance: .
v_gene: TRBV7-6
CDR3nt: TGTGCCAGCAGCTGGCAGAATACCTACGAGCAGTACTTC
CDR3aa: CASSWQNTYEQYF

d_gene: .
j_gene: TRBJ1-1
abundance: few
v_gene: TRBV7-9
CDR3nt: TGTGCCAGCAGCTTAGGGCAGGGGATGTATAAGAACACTGAAGCTTTCTTT
CDR3aa: CASSLGQGMYKNTEAFF

d_gene: TRBD1
j_gene: TRBJ1-2
abundance: .
v_gene: TRBV28
CDR3nt: TGTGCCAGCAGTACCCCGCACAGGGGGCTGATCGGCTACACCTTC
CDR3aa: CASSTPHRGLIGYTF

d_gene: .
j_gene: TRBJ1-1
abundance: .
v_gene: TRBV15
CDR3nt: TGTGCCACCAGTGGACAATTGAACACTGAAGCTTTCTTT
CDR3aa: CATSGQLNTEAFF

d_gene: .
j_gene: TRBJ2-5
abundance: .
v_gene: TRBV19
CDR3nt: TGTGCCAGTAGTCTCAAGGGGAAAGAGACCCAGTACTTC
CDR3aa: CASSLKGKETQYF

d_gene: TRBD2
j_gene: TRBJ2-1
abundance: .
v_gene: TRBV9
CDR3nt: TGTGCCAGCAGCGTTAGAAATCCGGGACTAGCAGTGAATGAGCAGTTCTTC
CDR3aa: CASSVRNPGLAVNEQFF

d_gene: TRBD2
j_gene: TRBJ2-5
abundance: .
v_gene: TRBV19
CDR3nt: TGTGCCAGTAGTGCCCGTCCCCTTGGACTAGCGGGAGGGAGGGAGACCCAGTACTTC
CDR3aa: CASSARPLGLAGGRETQYF

d_gene: TRBD1
j_gene: TRBJ1-2
abundance: .
v_gene: TRBV19
CDR3nt: TGTGCCAGTAGTCTGACCGGGACAGGGCTTGGTTATGGCTACACCTTC
CDR3aa: CASSLTGTGLGYGYTF

d_gene: TRBD1
j_gene: TRBJ2-6
abundance: .
v_gene: TRBV23-1
CDR3nt: TGCGCCAGCAGTCACTTCGACAGGGGGGGCTCTGGGGCCAACGTCCTGACTTTC
CDR3aa: CASSHFDRGGSGANVLTF

d_gene: TRBD1
j_gene: TRBJ2-2
abundance: .
v_gene: TRBV5-1
CDR3nt: TGCGCCAGCAGCGTGCCGGGACAGTTTGGCACCGGGGAGCTGTTTTTT
CDR3aa: CASSVPGQFGTGELFF

d_gene: .
j_gene: TRBJ2-2
abundance: .
v_gene: TRBV7-9
CDR3nt: TGTGCCAGCAGCTTAGCCTTAAACACCGGGGAGCTGTTTTTT
CDR3aa: CASSLALNTGELFF

d_gene: .
j_gene: TRBJ1-1
abundance: .
v_gene: TRBV19
CDR3nt: TGTGCCAGTAGTATAGACTCCCGGGACACCCGTCCCATGAACACTGAAGCTTTCTTT
CDR3aa: CASSIDSRDTRPMNTEAFF

d_gene: TRBD2
j_gene: TRBJ2-3
abundance: .
v_gene: TRBV11-2
CDR3nt: TGTGCCAGCAGCACCGGGTGGGCTAGCGGAATGGGCACAGATACGCAGTATTTT
CDR3aa: CASSTGWASGMGTDTQYF

d_gene: TRBD2
j_gene: TRBJ2-2
abundance: .
v_gene: TRBV6-5
CDR3nt: TGTGCCAGCAGTTACGGCCCGTGGGGGGGCACCGGGGAGCTGTTTTTT
CDR3aa: CASSYGPWGGTGELFF

d_gene: TRBD1
j_gene: TRBJ1-6
abundance: .
v_gene: TRBV27
CDR3nt: TGTGCCAGCAGTTTATTTCAGGGGACAGGGCTGAGCTCCTATAATTCACCCCTCCACTTT
CDR3aa: CASSLFQGTGLSSYNSPLHF

d_gene: .
j_gene: TRBJ2-1
abundance: .
v_gene: TRBV15
CDR3nt: TGTGCCACCAGCAGAGATCCTTCGGGGACTCGCTACAATGAGCAGTTCTTC
CDR3aa: CATSRDPSGTRYNEQFF

d_gene: TRBD2
j_gene: TRBJ2-1
abundance: .
v_gene: TRBV6-5
CDR3nt: TGTGCCAGCAGTAAGACTAGCGGGAGCTACAATGAGCAGTTCTTC
CDR3aa: CASSKTSGSYNEQFF

d_gene: TRBD2
j_gene: TRBJ2-2
abundance: .
v_gene: TRBV11-3
CDR3nt: TGTGCCAGCAGCTTAGTAGCGGGAGTTGGTACCGGGGAGCTGTTTTTT
CDR3aa: CASSLVAGVGTGELFF

d_gene: .
j_gene: TRBJ2-5
abundance: .
v_gene: TRBV27
CDR3nt: TGTGCCAGCAGTTTGTGGGGGCAAGAGGCCCAGTACTTC
CDR3aa: CASSLWGQEAQYF

d_gene: .
j_gene: TRBJ2-2
abundance: .
v_gene: TRBV7-2
CDR3nt: TGTGCCAGCAGCGTTTCCGGGACAATGAACACCGGGGAGCTGTTTTTT
CDR3aa: CASSVSGTMNTGELFF

d_gene: TRBD1
j_gene: TRBJ1-1
abundance: once
v_gene: TRBV3-1/TRBV3-2
CDR3nt: TGTGCCAGCAGCCCCCGCTCCCAGGGGGCTTTCACTGAAGCTTTCTTT
CDR3aa: CASSPRSQGAFTEAFF

d_gene: TRBD2
j_gene: TRBJ2-1
abundance: .
v_gene: TRBV6-5
CDR3nt: TGTGCCAGCCTCAAGAGCGGGGAAGGCAATGAGCAGTTCTTC
CDR3aa: CASLKSGEGNEQFF

d_gene: .
j_gene: TRBJ1-5
abundance: .
v_gene: TRBV7-2
CDR3nt: TGTGCCAGCAGCCTCATGGCACAGACAGCTACTAGCAATCAGCCCCAGCATTTT
CDR3aa: CASSLMAQTATSNQPQHF

d_gene: .
j_gene: TRBJ1-3
abundance: once
v_gene: TRBV5-6
CDR3nt: TGTGCCAGCAGCTTGGCGGACACCATATATTTT
CDR3aa: CASSLADTIYF

d_gene: .
j_gene: TRBJ2-7
abundance: .
v_gene: TRBV12-5
CDR3nt: TGTGCTAGTCGAGGGCTGGTCTCCTACGAGCAGTACTTC
CDR3aa: CASRGLVSYEQYF

d_gene: .
j_gene: TRBJ1-1
abundance: .
v_gene: TRBV30
CDR3nt: TGTGCCTGGAGTGCGAGGTCGGAAACTGAAGCTTTCTTT
CDR3aa: CAWSARSETEAFF

d_gene: .
j_gene: TRBJ1-1
abundance: once
v_gene: TRBV7-9
CDR3nt: TGTGCCAGCAGCCTCCCGCAGGGGCATGCTTTCTTT
CDR3aa: CASSLPQGHAFF

d_gene: TRBD2
j_gene: TRBJ2-1
abundance: .
v_gene: TRBV2
CDR3nt: TGTGCCAGCAGTGAGAAGGGGAGGGCCCGCGATGAGCAGTTCTTC
CDR3aa: CASSEKGRARDEQFF

d_gene: TRBD2
j_gene: TRBJ2-3
abundance: .
v_gene: TRBV11-2
CDR3nt: TGTGCCAGCAGCTTAAGACTAGCGGGACGTGGCACAGATACGCAGTATTTT
CDR3aa: CASSLRLAGRGTDTQYF

d_gene: .
j_gene: TRBJ2-3
abundance: .
v_gene: TRBV13
CDR3nt: TGTGCCAGCAGCTTAGGCCCCCGAGATACGCAGTATTTT
CDR3aa: CASSLGPRDTQYF

d_gene: .
j_gene: TRBJ1-2
abundance: .
v_gene: TRBV21-1
CDR3nt: TGTGCCAGCAGCAAAGCCGCCCCCGGGGGTTGGGGTGGCTACACCTTC
CDR3aa: CASSKAAPGGWGGYTF

d_gene: .
j_gene: TRBJ1-1
abundance: .
v_gene: TRBV19
CDR3nt: TGTGCCAGTAGTATAGCTGGGGGGATATTCACTGAAGCTTTCTTT
CDR3aa: CASSIAGGIFTEAFF

d_gene: .
j_gene: TRBJ1-4
abundance: .
v_gene: TRBV9
CDR3nt: TGTGCCAGCAGCCAAGGGGGGGATGAAAAACTGTTTTTT
CDR3aa: CASSQGGDEKLFF

d_gene: TRBD1
j_gene: TRBJ2-1
abundance: .
v_gene: TRBV5-1
CDR3nt: TGCGCCAGCAGCTCCCCGTACCAGGGGGTCAATGAGCAGTTCTTC
CDR3aa: CASSSPYQGVNEQFF

d_gene: TRBD1
j_gene: TRBJ1-4
abundance: .
v_gene: TRBV5-4
CDR3nt: TGTGCCAGCAGCTACACAGGGGTGCATGAAAAACTGTTTTTT
CDR3aa: CASSYTGVHEKLFF

d_gene: .
j_gene: TRBJ2-1
abundance: .
v_gene: TRBV11-2
CDR3nt: TGTGCCAGCAGCTTAGAGGGCAGGCAGAGCTCCTACAATGAGCAGTTCTTC
CDR3aa: CASSLEGRQSSYNEQFF

d_gene: TRBD1
j_gene: TRBJ2-5
abundance: .
v_gene: TRBV5-4
CDR3nt: TGTGCCAGCAAACAGGGGGCTGAGGAGACCCAGTACTTC
CDR3aa: CASKQGAEETQYF

d_gene: .
j_gene: TRBJ2-2
abundance: .
v_gene: TRBV7-2
CDR3nt: TGTGCCAGCAGCTTAGGGATAGCTGTGAAAACCGGGGAGCTGTTTTTT
CDR3aa: CASSLGIAVKTGELFF

d_gene: .
j_gene: TRBJ1-3
abundance: .
v_gene: TRBV9
CDR3nt: TGTGCCAGCAGCGTAGAATGGAGGTATGACTCTGGAAACACCATATATTTT
CDR3aa: CASSVEWRYDSGNTIYF

d_gene: TRBD1
j_gene: TRBJ2-7
abundance: once
v_gene: TRBV19
CDR3nt: TGTGCCAGTAGTAGGGGGACAGAAAACGAGCAGTACTTC
CDR3aa: CASSRGTENEQYF

d_gene: TRBD1
j_gene: TRBJ1-6
abundance: .
v_gene: TRBV10-3
CDR3nt: TGTGCCATCGGCCCCACCGGACAGGGTAATTCACCCCTCCACTTT
CDR3aa: CAIGPTGQGNSPLHF

d_gene: .
j_gene: TRBJ1-6
abundance: .
v_gene: TRBV10-3
CDR3nt: TGTGCCATCAGTGAGACAGGGAGAGATTCACCCCTCCACTTT
CDR3aa: CAISETGRDSPLHF

d_gene: TRBD2
j_gene: TRBJ2-5
abundance: few
v_gene: TRBV7-9
CDR3nt: TGTGCCAGCAGCTACGGGAGGTTACAAGAGACCCAGTACTTC
CDR3aa: CASSYGRLQETQYF

d_gene: TRBD1
j_gene: TRBJ2-7
abundance: once
v_gene: TRBV7-9
CDR3nt: TGTGCCAGCAGCCCCCGGGGACAGTACTACGAGCAGTACTTC
CDR3aa: CASSPRGQYYEQYF

d_gene: TRBD1
j_gene: TRBJ1-2
abundance: few
v_gene: TRBV10-3
CDR3nt: TGTGCCATCGGTCCTGGACAGGGGGTAAACTATGGCTACACCTTC
CDR3aa: CAIGPGQGVNYGYTF

d_gene: .
j_gene: TRBJ2-5
abundance: .
v_gene: TRBV5-6
CDR3nt: TGTGCCAGCAGCTATAGTACAGGGTTAGGGGAGACCCAGTACTTC
CDR3aa: CASSYSTGLGETQYF

d_gene: TRBD1
j_gene: TRBJ2-7
abundance: once
v_gene: TRBV5-1
CDR3nt: TGCGCCAGCAGCTTGTGGCCGGGACAGGGGGATTACGAGCAGTACTTC
CDR3aa: CASSLWPGQGDYEQYF

d_gene: .
j_gene: TRBJ2-3
abundance: .
v_gene: TRBV28
CDR3nt: TGTGCCAGCAGTCCCCAGCGGAGCCCTAGCACAGATACGCAGTATTTT
CDR3aa: CASSPQRSPSTDTQYF

d_gene: TRBD1
j_gene: TRBJ2-1
abundance: .
v_gene: TRBV5-4
CDR3nt: TGTGCCAGCAGCTTGGGGGACAGCAATGAGCAGTTCTTC
CDR3aa: CASSLGDSNEQFF

d_gene: .
j_gene: TRBJ2-1
abundance: .
v_gene: TRBV24-1
CDR3nt: TGTGCCACCGCAGGAGTAGGGGCAAACAATGAGCAGTTCTTC
CDR3aa: CATAGVGANNEQFF

d_gene: TRBD1
j_gene: TRBJ2-5
abundance: .
v_gene: TRBV11-3
CDR3nt: TGTGCCAGCAGCCCCGGGACAGGGGATAGGGAGACCCAGTACTTC
CDR3aa: CASSPGTGDRETQYF

d_gene: .
j_gene: TRBJ1-3
abundance: .
v_gene: TRBV12-3/TRBV12-4
CDR3nt: TGTGCCAGCACCAACTCTGGAAACACCATATATTTT
CDR3aa: CASTNSGNTIYF

d_gene: TRBD1
j_gene: TRBJ1-4
abundance: .
v_gene: TRBV6-5
CDR3nt: TGTGCCAGCAGGGACAGGGGGTTCGGTAATGAAAAACTGTTTTTT
CDR3aa: CASRDRGFGNEKLFF

d_gene: TRBD2
j_gene: TRBJ2-5
abundance: .
v_gene: TRBV5-6
CDR3nt: TGTGCCAGCAGCGCGAAGGCGGGAGTAAATCAAGAGACCCAGTACTTC
CDR3aa: CASSAKAGVNQETQYF

d_gene: TRBD1
j_gene: TRBJ1-2
abundance: few
v_gene: TRBV19
CDR3nt: TGTGCCAGTAGTAGAACCGGGACAGGGGGCAGGATCTATGGCTACACCTTC
CDR3aa: CASSRTGTGGRIYGYTF

d_gene: .
j_gene: TRBJ1-1
abundance: .
v_gene: TRBV11-2
CDR3nt: TGTGCCAGCAGCTTCGGCGCGGGGAACACTGAAGCTTTCTTT
CDR3aa: CASSFGAGNTEAFF

d_gene: TRBD2
j_gene: TRBJ2-1
abundance: .
v_gene: TRBV18
CDR3nt: TGTGCCAGCTCACCTCGGCTAGCGGGAGGGGATGAGCAGTTCTTC
CDR3aa: CASSPRLAGGDEQFF

d_gene: TRBD1
j_gene: TRBJ1-5
abundance: .
v_gene: TRBV18
CDR3nt: TGTGCCAGCTCACCCTCCGAGACAGGGAGTCGGCGCAATCAGCCCCAGCATTTT
CDR3aa: CASSPSETGSRRNQPQHF

d_gene: .
j_gene: TRBJ1-6
abundance: .
v_gene: TRBV5-4
CDR3nt: TGTGCCAGCAGCTTATCGGGGGGGCGTCGGAATTCACCCCTCCACTTT
CDR3aa: CASSLSGGRRNSPLHF

d_gene: .
j_gene: TRBJ1-5
abundance: .
v_gene: TRBV19
CDR3nt: TGTGCCAGTAGCCGGACAGCCCCTAGCAATCAGCCCCAGCATTTT
CDR3aa: CASSRTAPSNQPQHF